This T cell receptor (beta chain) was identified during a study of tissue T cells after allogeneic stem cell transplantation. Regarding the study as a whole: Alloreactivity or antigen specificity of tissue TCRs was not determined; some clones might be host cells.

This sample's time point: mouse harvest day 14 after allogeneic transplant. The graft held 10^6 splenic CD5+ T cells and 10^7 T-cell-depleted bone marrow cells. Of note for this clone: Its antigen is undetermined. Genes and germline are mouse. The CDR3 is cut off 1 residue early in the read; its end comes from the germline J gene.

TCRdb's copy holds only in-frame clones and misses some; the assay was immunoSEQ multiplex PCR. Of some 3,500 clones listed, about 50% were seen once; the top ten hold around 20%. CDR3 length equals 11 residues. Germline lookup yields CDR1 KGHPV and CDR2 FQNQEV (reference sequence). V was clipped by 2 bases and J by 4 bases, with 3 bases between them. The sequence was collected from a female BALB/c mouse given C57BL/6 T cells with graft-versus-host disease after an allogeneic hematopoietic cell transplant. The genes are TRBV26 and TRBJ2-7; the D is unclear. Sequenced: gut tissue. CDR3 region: CASSLLYEQYF. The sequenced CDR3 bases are TGTGCCAGCAGTCTGCTGTATGAACAGTAC.